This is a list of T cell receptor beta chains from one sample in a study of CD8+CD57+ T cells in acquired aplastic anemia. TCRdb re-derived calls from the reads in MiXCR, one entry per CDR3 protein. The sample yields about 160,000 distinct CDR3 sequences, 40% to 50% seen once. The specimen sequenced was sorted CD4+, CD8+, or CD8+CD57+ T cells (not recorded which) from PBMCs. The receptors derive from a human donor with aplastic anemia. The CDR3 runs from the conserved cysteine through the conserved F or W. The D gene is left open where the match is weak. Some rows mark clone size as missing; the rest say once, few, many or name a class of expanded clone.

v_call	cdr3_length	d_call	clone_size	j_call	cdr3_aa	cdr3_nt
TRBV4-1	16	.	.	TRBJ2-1	CASSLRTSNPYNEQSF	TGCGCCAGCAGCCTCCGAACCTCAAACCCCTACAATGAGCAGTCCTTC
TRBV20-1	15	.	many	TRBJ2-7	CSARDRGGATYEQYF	TGCAGTGCTAGAGATAGGGGCGGGGCTACCTACGAGCAGTACTTC
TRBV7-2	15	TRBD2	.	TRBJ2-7	CASSMGTSGRGEQYF	TGTGCCAGCAGCATGGGGACTAGCGGGAGAGGCGAGCAGTACTTC
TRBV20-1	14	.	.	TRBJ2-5	CSAQELGSQETQYF	TGCAGTGCCCAAGAGCTGGGCAGCCAAGAGACCCAGTACTTC
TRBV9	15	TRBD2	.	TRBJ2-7	CASSVGGSGGYEQYF	TGTGCCAGCAGCGTAGGGGGCAGCGGGGGCTACGAGCAGTACTTC
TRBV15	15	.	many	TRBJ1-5	CATSRGGTREQPQHF	TGTGCCACCAGCAGAGGGGGGACGCGAGAACAGCCCCAGCATTTT
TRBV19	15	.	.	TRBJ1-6	CASSITSGGGSPLHF	TGTGCCAGTAGTATAACCTCAGGAGGGGGATCACCCCTCCACTTT
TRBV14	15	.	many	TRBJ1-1	CASSQRAAANTEAFF	TGTGCCAGCAGCCAACGGGCCGCTGCAAACACTGAAGCTTTCTTT
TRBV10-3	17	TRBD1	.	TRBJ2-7	CAISEWAQGAVTYEQYF	TGTGCCATCAGTGAGTGGGCACAGGGGGCAGTCACCTACGAGCAGTACTTC
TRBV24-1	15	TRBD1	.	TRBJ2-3	CATSDSRGRADTQYF	TGTGCCACCAGTGATTCCAGGGGGCGCGCAGATACGCAGTATTTT
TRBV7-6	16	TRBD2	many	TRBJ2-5	CASSLGSGSWAETQYF	TGTGCCAGCAGCTTAGGTAGCGGGAGTTGGGCAGAGACCCAGTACTTC
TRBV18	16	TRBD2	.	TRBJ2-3	CASSPRTSGGTETQYF	TGTGCCAGCTCACCACGAACTAGCGGAGGCACAGAGACGCAGTATTTT
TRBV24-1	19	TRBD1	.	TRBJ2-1	CATSTTTGTGGGRYNEQFF	TGTGCCACCAGTACCACTACCGGGACAGGGGGCGGACGGTACAATGAGCAGTTCTTC
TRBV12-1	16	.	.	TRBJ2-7	CASSSMRSDNSYEQYF	TGTGCCAGCAGCTCAATGAGAAGCGATAACTCCTACGAGCAGTACTTC
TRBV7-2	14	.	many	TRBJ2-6	CASSLASGANVLTF	TGTGCCAGCAGCTTGGCCTCTGGGGCCAACGTCCTGACTTTC
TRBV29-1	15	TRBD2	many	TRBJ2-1	CSVLGGLAVYNEQFF	TGCAGCGTCCTCGGGGGACTAGCGGTATACAATGAGCAGTTCTTC
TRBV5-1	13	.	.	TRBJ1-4	CASSPTVPEKLFF	TGCGCCAGCAGCCCGACCGTTCCTGAAAAACTGTTTTTT
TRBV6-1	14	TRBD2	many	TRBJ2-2	CASMAGGDTGELFF	TGTGCCAGCATGGCGGGAGGAGACACCGGGGAGCTGTTTTTT
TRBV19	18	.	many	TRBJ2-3	CASSIPLSDLSTTDTQYF	TGTGCCAGTAGTATCCCTCTCTCGGACTTATCAACCACAGATACGCAGTATTTT
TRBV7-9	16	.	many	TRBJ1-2	CASTTQHTGQTYGYTF	TGTGCCAGCACCACACAACATACCGGACAGACGTATGGCTACACCTTC
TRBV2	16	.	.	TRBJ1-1	CASSERTAGENTEALF	TGTGCCAGCAGTGAAAGGACGGCAGGGGAGAACACTGAAGCTCTCTTT
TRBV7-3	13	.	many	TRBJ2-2	CASSFQYTGELFF	TGTGCCAGCAGCTTCCAGTACACCGGGGAGCTGTTTTTT
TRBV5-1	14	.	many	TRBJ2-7	CASSLEGTSYEQYF	TGCGCCAGCAGCTTGGAAGGGACTTCCTACGAGCAGTACTTC
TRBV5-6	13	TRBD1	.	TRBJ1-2	CATQGGEYYGYTF	TGTGCCACCCAAGGGGGCGAGTACTATGGCTACACCTTC
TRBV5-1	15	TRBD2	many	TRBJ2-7	CASSYGTSDRYEQYF	TGCGCCAGCAGTTACGGGACTAGCGACCGCTACGAGCAGTACTTC
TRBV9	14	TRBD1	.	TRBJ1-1	CASSSGQGDTEAFF	TGTGCCAGCAGCTCCGGACAGGGTGACACTGAAGCTTTCTTT
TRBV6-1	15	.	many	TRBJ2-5	CASRIPGTREETQYF	TGTGCCAGCAGAATACCTGGGACTCGGGAAGAGACCCAGTACTTC